This is a list of T cell receptor beta chains from one sample in a study of OX40 agonist ivuxolimab in advanced cancers. Assay: immunoSEQ multiplex PCR; the TCRdb copy retains only in-frame clones and omits some. The repertoire holds tens of thousands of clones, with about nine tenths as singletons. Here the sequenced sample was CD4+ or CD8+ T cells sorted from blood, taken in a trial of the OX40 agonist ivuxolimab. The receptors originated from an adult with an advanced solid tumor such as melanoma, head and neck, liver or kidney cancer. Each CDR3 is given with its conserved first and last residue. Each record gives: J gene, clone size, D gene, V gene, CDR3 DNA, CDR3 protein. A D gene is named only where the DNA matches it firmly. Not every row has a clone size; where given, it reads once, few, many or a size class.

J gene: TRBJ2-5
clone size: NA
D gene: NA
V gene: TRBV5-1
CDR3 DNA: TGCGCCAGCAGCTTGACAGACACAGAGACCCAGTACTTC
CDR3 protein: CASSLTDTETQYF

J gene: TRBJ1-6
clone size: NA
D gene: NA
V gene: TRBV2
CDR3 DNA: TGTGCCAGCATAATGGGCCGGACTTATAATTCACCCCTCCACTTT
CDR3 protein: CASIMGRTYNSPLHF

J gene: TRBJ1-2
clone size: NA
D gene: TRBD1
V gene: TRBV6-5
CDR3 DNA: TGTGCCAGCAGTCAAAGACAGGGATTCTACGGCTACACCTTC
CDR3 protein: CASSQRQGFYGYTF

J gene: TRBJ1-2
clone size: NA
D gene: TRBD1
V gene: TRBV14
CDR3 DNA: TGTGCCAGCAGCCAGACCGGGACAGGGGGCATTAGTTATGGCTACACCTTC
CDR3 protein: CASSQTGTGGISYGYTF

J gene: TRBJ2-2
clone size: NA
D gene: NA
V gene: TRBV6-6
CDR3 DNA: TGTGCCAGCAGTCAATCAGGGGGGACCACCGGGGAGCTGTTTTTT
CDR3 protein: CASSQSGGTTGELFF

J gene: TRBJ2-7
clone size: NA
D gene: TRBD2
V gene: TRBV10-1
CDR3 DNA: TGCGCCAGCAGTGAGGGACTAGACTACGAGCAGTACTTC
CDR3 protein: CASSEGLDYEQYF

J gene: TRBJ2-5
clone size: NA
D gene: TRBD2
V gene: TRBV10-3
CDR3 DNA: TGTGCCATCAGTGATAGCGGGGGGGCCGGAGAGACCCAGTACTTC
CDR3 protein: CAISDSGGAGETQYF

J gene: TRBJ2-7
clone size: NA
D gene: NA
V gene: TRBV7-8
CDR3 DNA: TGTGCCAGCAGCTTAGGGCGTCTGAGCTACGAGCAGTACTTC
CDR3 protein: CASSLGRLSYEQYF

J gene: TRBJ1-1
clone size: NA
D gene: NA
V gene: TRBV4-1
CDR3 DNA: TGCGCCAGCAGCCAAGCGTCGGGGGGTAGCACTGAAGCTTTCTTT
CDR3 protein: CASSQASGGSTEAFF

J gene: TRBJ2-5
clone size: NA
D gene: TRBD2
V gene: TRBV5-1
CDR3 DNA: TGCGCCAGCAGCTTCCGGGGGGGACAAGAGACCCAGTACTTC
CDR3 protein: CASSFRGGQETQYF

J gene: TRBJ2-7
clone size: NA
D gene: TRBD1
V gene: TRBV15
CDR3 DNA: TGTGCCACCAGAGGAAGCGCGGACAGGGTTTACGAGCAGTACTTC
CDR3 protein: CATRGSADRVYEQYF

J gene: TRBJ2-1
clone size: NA
D gene: NA
V gene: TRBV5-6
CDR3 DNA: TGTGCCAGCAGCCATGTGGCCATCGGTATAAGCTCCTACAATGAGCAGTTCTTC
CDR3 protein: CASSHVAIGISSYNEQFF

J gene: TRBJ2-2
clone size: NA
D gene: NA
V gene: TRBV6-5
CDR3 DNA: TGTGCCAGCAAGGATTATGGCGGGACCGGGGAGCTGTTTTTT
CDR3 protein: CASKDYGGTGELFF

J gene: TRBJ1-2
clone size: NA
D gene: NA
V gene: TRBV6-5
CDR3 DNA: TGTGCCAGCAGTGGGGGGCAAAGCTACACCTTC
CDR3 protein: CASSGGQSYTF

J gene: TRBJ1-3
clone size: NA
D gene: TRBD1
V gene: TRBV5-1
CDR3 DNA: TGCGCCAGCAGCTTGGTCTCCGGGACAGCCTCTGGAAACACCATATATTTT
CDR3 protein: CASSLVSGTASGNTIYF

J gene: TRBJ1-1
clone size: NA
D gene: NA
V gene: TRBV11-1
CDR3 DNA: TGTGCCAGCAGCCCATGGGGGAACACTGAAGCTTTCTTT
CDR3 protein: CASSPWGNTEAFF

J gene: TRBJ2-5
clone size: NA
D gene: NA
V gene: TRBV18
CDR3 DNA: TGTGCCAGCTCAGCCGTGCAAGAGACCCAGTACTTC
CDR3 protein: CASSAVQETQYF

J gene: TRBJ2-3
clone size: NA
D gene: NA
V gene: TRBV18
CDR3 DNA: TGTGCCAGCTCGCCAAGCACAGATACGCAGTATTTT
CDR3 protein: CASSPSTDTQYF

J gene: TRBJ1-1
clone size: NA
D gene: NA
V gene: TRBV7-9
CDR3 DNA: TGTGCCAGCAGCCTTAGTGGACAGTGGAACACTGAAGCTTTCTTT
CDR3 protein: CASSLSGQWNTEAFF

J gene: TRBJ1-3
clone size: NA
D gene: TRBD1
V gene: TRBV27
CDR3 DNA: TGTGCCAGCAGCAACAGGGGGGGAAACACCATATATTTT
CDR3 protein: CASSNRGGNTIYF

J gene: TRBJ1-4
clone size: NA
D gene: NA
V gene: TRBV7-9
CDR3 DNA: TGTGCCAGCAGCCGCGGGTTTATGGGTGAAAAACTGTTTTTT
CDR3 protein: CASSRGFMGEKLFF

J gene: TRBJ2-1
clone size: NA
D gene: TRBD1
V gene: TRBV29-1
CDR3 DNA: TGCAGCGTTGCGGGGCAGGGGGTAGGAAATGAGCAGTTCTTC
CDR3 protein: CSVAGQGVGNEQFF

J gene: TRBJ2-1
clone size: NA
D gene: NA
V gene: TRBV5-1
CDR3 DNA: TGCGCCAGCAGCCCAACTCTTTCCGGGGGGCTCTACAATGAGCAGTTCTTC
CDR3 protein: CASSPTLSGGLYNEQFF

J gene: TRBJ2-2
clone size: NA
D gene: TRBD2
V gene: TRBV7-8
CDR3 DNA: TGTGCCAGCAGCTTGCTAGCGGGGGCCAACACCGGGGAGCTGTTTTTT
CDR3 protein: CASSLLAGANTGELFF

J gene: TRBJ2-5
clone size: once
D gene: NA
V gene: TRBV27
CDR3 DNA: TGTGCCAGCAGTAGAGTGGGGAGGCAAGAGACCCAGTACTTC
CDR3 protein: CASSRVGRQETQYF

J gene: TRBJ1-1
clone size: NA
D gene: NA
V gene: TRBV27
CDR3 DNA: TGTGCCAGCAGCCCAAACCGGGGGGGGAAAGCTTTCTTT
CDR3 protein: CASSPNRGGKAFF

J gene: TRBJ2-5
clone size: NA
D gene: TRBD2
V gene: TRBV7-2
CDR3 DNA: TGTGCCAGCAGCTTAGCGCTGACTAGCGGAGGGCAAGAGACCCAGTACTTC
CDR3 protein: CASSLALTSGGQETQYF

J gene: TRBJ2-7
clone size: NA
D gene: NA
V gene: TRBV5-1
CDR3 DNA: TGCGCCAGCAGCTTGGCAGGGAAGGGGTACGAGCAGTACTTC
CDR3 protein: CASSLAGKGYEQYF

J gene: TRBJ2-3
clone size: NA
D gene: NA
V gene: TRBV7-9
CDR3 DNA: TGTGCCAGCAGCTTGGCAGATACGCAGTATTTT
CDR3 protein: CASSLADTQYF

J gene: TRBJ2-7
clone size: NA
D gene: TRBD2
V gene: TRBV2
CDR3 DNA: TGTGCCAGCAGTGTCGGGACTAGCGGCTCCTACGAGCAGTACTTC
CDR3 protein: CASSVGTSGSYEQYF

J gene: TRBJ2-3
clone size: NA
D gene: NA
V gene: TRBV11-3
CDR3 DNA: TGTGCCAGCAGCCCAGGGTGGGACGAAGATACGCAGTATTTT
CDR3 protein: CASSPGWDEDTQYF

J gene: TRBJ1-4
clone size: NA
D gene: NA
V gene: TRBV10-3
CDR3 DNA: TGTGCCATCAGTGAGGTGAATAATGAAAAACTGTTTTTT
CDR3 protein: CAISEVNNEKLFF

J gene: TRBJ2-4
clone size: NA
D gene: TRBD1
V gene: TRBV7-8
CDR3 DNA: TGTGCCAGCAGCTTAAGAGGGACAGGGGATGGCAAAAACATTCAGTACTTC
CDR3 protein: CASSLRGTGDGKNIQYF

J gene: TRBJ2-7
clone size: NA
D gene: NA
V gene: TRBV19
CDR3 DNA: TGTGCCAGTAGAAAGGGCTCTGAGAGCTCCTACGAGCAGTACTTC
CDR3 protein: CASRKGSESSYEQYF

J gene: TRBJ1-2
clone size: once
D gene: NA
V gene: TRBV2
CDR3 DNA: TGTGCCAGCACTGAACAGGTCGATGGCTACACCTTC
CDR3 protein: CASTEQVDGYTF

J gene: TRBJ1-1
clone size: NA
D gene: NA
V gene: TRBV7-8
CDR3 DNA: TGTGCCAGCAGCCCCACAAGAAACACTGAAGCTTTCTTT
CDR3 protein: CASSPTRNTEAFF

J gene: TRBJ2-3
clone size: NA
D gene: NA
V gene: TRBV9
CDR3 DNA: TGTGCCAGCAGCGTCATGACAGATACGCAGTATTTT
CDR3 protein: CASSVMTDTQYF

J gene: TRBJ2-4
clone size: NA
D gene: NA
V gene: TRBV5-4
CDR3 DNA: TGTGCCAGCAGCTTGGACCCGGTGACAGAAAACATTCAGTACTTC
CDR3 protein: CASSLDPVTENIQYF

J gene: TRBJ1-1
clone size: NA
D gene: NA
V gene: TRBV6-1
CDR3 DNA: TGTGCCAGCAGGATGGACGGGGTCACTGAAGCTTTCTTT
CDR3 protein: CASRMDGVTEAFF

J gene: TRBJ2-1
clone size: NA
D gene: TRBD2
V gene: TRBV9
CDR3 DNA: TGTGCCAGCGGCGGGGGGAACAATGAGCAGTTCTTC
CDR3 protein: CASGGGNNEQFF

J gene: TRBJ1-3
clone size: NA
D gene: NA
V gene: TRBV30
CDR3 DNA: TGTGCCTGGAACCCTCTAAATGGAAACACCATATATTTT
CDR3 protein: CAWNPLNGNTIYF

J gene: TRBJ2-3
clone size: NA
D gene: TRBD2
V gene: TRBV7-4
CDR3 DNA: TGTGCCAGCAGCCCCCGGACTAGCGGGAAAACAGATACGCAGTATTTT
CDR3 protein: CASSPRTSGKTDTQYF

J gene: TRBJ2-5
clone size: NA
D gene: NA
V gene: TRBV5-5
CDR3 DNA: TGTGCCAGCAGCTTGGTTATGGACTTCTGGGAACAAGAGACCCAGTACTTC
CDR3 protein: CASSLVMDFWEQETQYF

J gene: TRBJ2-7
clone size: NA
D gene: NA
V gene: TRBV14
CDR3 DNA: TGTGCCAGCAGCAGGACTGCCTCCTACGAGCAGTACTTC
CDR3 protein: CASSRTASYEQYF

J gene: TRBJ1-2
clone size: few
D gene: NA
V gene: TRBV6-5
CDR3 DNA: TGTGCCAGCACCGCAGGAACATATGGCTACACCTTC
CDR3 protein: CASTAGTYGYTF

J gene: TRBJ2-7
clone size: NA
D gene: NA
V gene: TRBV11-2
CDR3 DNA: TGTGCCAGCAGCAACCGGGACCTGACCTACGAGCAGTACTTC
CDR3 protein: CASSNRDLTYEQYF

J gene: TRBJ2-7
clone size: NA
D gene: TRBD2
V gene: TRBV6-6
CDR3 DNA: TGTGCCAGCAGTTACCTGTCTAGCGGTTCCTACGAGCAGTACTTC
CDR3 protein: CASSYLSSGSYEQYF

J gene: TRBJ2-3
clone size: once
D gene: NA
V gene: TRBV2
CDR3 DNA: TGTGCCAGCAGTGAGGAGGCTAGAGGGGATACGCAGTATTTT
CDR3 protein: CASSEEARGDTQYF

J gene: TRBJ2-1
clone size: NA
D gene: NA
V gene: TRBV2
CDR3 DNA: TGTGCCAGCAGTGAAGGCAGGGGGGGGTACAATGAGCAGTTCTTC
CDR3 protein: CASSEGRGGYNEQFF

J gene: TRBJ2-3
clone size: NA
D gene: NA
V gene: TRBV30
CDR3 DNA: TGTGCCTGGACGAAGATACTAGCAGATACGCAGTATTTT
CDR3 protein: CAWTKILADTQYF

J gene: TRBJ1-2
clone size: NA
D gene: NA
V gene: TRBV6-5
CDR3 DNA: TGTGCCAGCAGTGTGGAGGGAGGGTATGGCTACACCTTC
CDR3 protein: CASSVEGGYGYTF

J gene: TRBJ1-4
clone size: NA
D gene: TRBD1
V gene: TRBV2
CDR3 DNA: TGTGCCAGCAGTGAACAGGGGGGTTTGAATGAAAAACTGTTTTTT
CDR3 protein: CASSEQGGLNEKLFF

J gene: TRBJ1-1
clone size: NA
D gene: TRBD1
V gene: TRBV11-3
CDR3 DNA: TGTGCCAGCAGCTTAGTAGGGGGCAGCGGGAACACTGAAGCTTTCTTT
CDR3 protein: CASSLVGGSGNTEAFF

J gene: TRBJ2-1
clone size: NA
D gene: TRBD1
V gene: TRBV11-2
CDR3 DNA: TGTGCCAGCAGCAAGGGACAGAACAATGAGCAGTTCTTC
CDR3 protein: CASSKGQNNEQFF

J gene: TRBJ2-7
clone size: NA
D gene: TRBD2
V gene: TRBV6-6
CDR3 DNA: TGTGCCAGCAGTTACTCGGCGGGAGGGCCGGGCGAGCAGTACTTC
CDR3 protein: CASSYSAGGPGEQYF

J gene: TRBJ2-3
clone size: NA
D gene: TRBD2
V gene: TRBV7-9
CDR3 DNA: TGTGCCAGCAGCCCCCCGGGGGGTCGCACAGATACGCAGTATTTT
CDR3 protein: CASSPPGGRTDTQYF

J gene: TRBJ2-7
clone size: NA
D gene: NA
V gene: TRBV30
CDR3 DNA: TGTGCCTGGAGTCCACAGGGTTACGAGCAGTACTTC
CDR3 protein: CAWSPQGYEQYF

J gene: TRBJ2-1
clone size: once
D gene: TRBD2
V gene: TRBV10-1
CDR3 DNA: TGCGCCAGCAGTGAGGGACTAGCGTATTTGGGTGGACGCAATGAGCAGTTCTTC
CDR3 protein: CASSEGLAYLGGRNEQFF